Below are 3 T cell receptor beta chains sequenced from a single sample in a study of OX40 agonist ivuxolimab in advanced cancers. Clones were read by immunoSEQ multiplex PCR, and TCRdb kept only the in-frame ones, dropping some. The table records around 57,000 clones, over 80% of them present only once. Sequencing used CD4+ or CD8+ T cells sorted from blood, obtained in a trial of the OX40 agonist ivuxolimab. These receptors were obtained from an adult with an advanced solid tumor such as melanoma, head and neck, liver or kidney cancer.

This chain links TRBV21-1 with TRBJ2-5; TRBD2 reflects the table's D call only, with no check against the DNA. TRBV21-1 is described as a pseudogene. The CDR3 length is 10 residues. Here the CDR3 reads CLWGDETQYF. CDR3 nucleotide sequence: TGCCTCTGGGGGGACGAGACCCAGTACTTC.

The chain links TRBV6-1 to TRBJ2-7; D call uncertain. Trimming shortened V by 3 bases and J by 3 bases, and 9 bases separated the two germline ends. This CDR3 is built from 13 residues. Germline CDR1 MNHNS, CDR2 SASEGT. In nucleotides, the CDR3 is TGTGCCAGCAGTGACTGGTTCCACTACGAGCAGTACGTC. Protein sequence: CASSDWFHYEQYV.

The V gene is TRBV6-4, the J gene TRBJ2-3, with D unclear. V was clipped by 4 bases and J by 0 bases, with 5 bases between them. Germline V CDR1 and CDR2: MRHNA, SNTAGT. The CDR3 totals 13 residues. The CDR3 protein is CASSASSTDTQYF. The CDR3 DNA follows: TGTGCCAGCAGTGCCTCTAGCACAGATACGCAGTATTTT.